These 19 T cell receptor beta chains originate from one sample sequenced in a study of Ad26.COV2.S vaccination and SARS-CoV-2 variants. Described treatment: around 19 received Ad26.COV2.S at low or high dose, single or two shots; about 5 received placebo; per-sample allocation not given. Samples analyzed were those drawn on day 63 after the first vaccine or placebo injection. Only in-frame clones appear in the TCRdb table, and some are missing; sequencing was by immunoSEQ multiplex PCR. The sample lists roughly 330,000 clones, 90% occurring once. The sample consisted of peripheral blood, taken in a trial of Ad26.COV2.S vaccine versus placebo. These receptors originate from a person aged 18-60 years who received the Ad26.COV2.S COVID-19 vaccine or a placebo.

CDR3 bases: TGCGCCAGCAGCCCTCTTCTCACGGACAGAAGAAACACCATATATTTT. Its protein product is CASSPLLTDRRNTIYF. The chain recombines TRBV4-3 with TRBJ1-3; D is perhaps TRBD1 (6 bases). This CDR3 region has 16 residues. V lost 4 bases and J 5 bases, leaving 18 bases between the germline ends. Germline-derived CDR1 and CDR2 are LGHNA and YSLEER.

The chain links TRBV20-1 to TRBJ2-1; D gene uncertain. Germline V gene sequence: CDR1 DFQATT, CDR2 SNEGSKA (reference sequence). With 3 bases removed from V and 0 bases from J, the gap between germline ends came to 12 bases. The CDR3 extends over 15 amino acids. The CDR3 DNA is TGCAGTGCTAGTCGGTACAGAAGCTCCTACAATGAGCAGTTCTTC. It specifies CSASRYRSSYNEQFF.

This chain links TRBV7-9 with TRBJ1-3; D remains ambiguous. The CDR3 has 12 amino acids. Germline lookup yields CDR1 SEHNR and CDR2 FQNEAQ (reference sequence). V lost 1 base, J lost 7 bases, and 5 bases lay in between. The CDR3 reads CASSLGFNTIYF. CDR3 in DNA: TGTGCCAGCAGCTTAGGGTTCAACACCATATATTTT.

The chain recombines TRBV19 with TRBJ1-1; D remains unclear. CDR3 length: 13 amino acids. V was cut by 7 bases and J by 0 bases, with 9 bases left in between. Germline V gene data show CDR1 as LNHDA and CDR2 as SQIVND (reference sequence). The CDR3 here is CASNPGLNTEAFF. CDR3 sequence (DNA): TGTGCCAGTAACCCCGGCCTGAACACTGAAGCTTTCTTT. Complete variable domain (other parts from reference TRBV19 and TRBJ1-1): DGGITQSPKYLFRKEGQNVTLSCEQNLNHDAMYWYRQDPGQGLRLIYYSQIVNDFQKGDIAEGYSVSREKKESFPLTVTSAQKNPTAFYLCASNPGLNTEAFFGQGTRLTVV.

The chain uses TRBV5-6 and TRBJ1-1; D is undetermined. V lost 5 bases and J lost 0, with 14 bases in between. Germline V gene sequence: CDR1 SGHDT, CDR2 YYEEEE. The CDR3 length is 15 residues. The CDR3 nucleotides are TGTGCCAGCAGTCTCATTGGGCCGTTGAACACTGAAGCTTTCTTT. This gives the protein CASSLIGPLNTEAFF.

This clone has just a few counts. Here the CDR3 reads CASSLQPSQAPYGYTF. CDR3 DNA: TGTGCCAGCAGCTTACAGCCATCACAGGCCCCCTATGGCTACACCTTC. The chain joins TRBV7-3 to TRBJ1-2; tentatively, D is TRBD1 (5 bases). This CDR3 has 16 residues. Germline loops: CDR1 SGHTA, CDR2 FQGTGA. V was clipped by 2 bases and J by 4 bases, with 17 bases between them.

This clone has just one count. The CDR3 nucleotides are TGCGCCAGCAGCTTGTGGGGAAATGGCAATCAGCCCCAGCATTTT. It is translated as CASSLWGNGNQPQHF. The V gene is TRBV5-1, the J gene TRBJ1-5; D gene unclear. The CDR3 is made up of 15 amino acids. Trimming shortened V by 1 base and J by 2 bases, and 10 bases separated the two germline ends. From germline, CDR1 is SGHRS and CDR2 YFSETQ.

CDR3 sequence reads: CSVLGTGGYYSNQPQHF. The CDR3 region has the DNA TGCAGCGTTTTGGGAACAGGGGGCTATTATAGCAATCAGCCCCAGCATTTT. The chain carries TRBV29-1 and TRBJ1-5, with 9 bases aligning to TRBD1. CDR3 size: 17 residues. Trimming removed 5 bases from V and 0 bases from J; junction bases left unmatched: 11. CDR1 and CDR2 from the germline V gene are SQVTM and ANQGSEA.

The genes are TRBV15 and TRBJ1-2; D unclear. CDR1 and CDR2 (germline): LNHNV, YYDKDF (reference sequence). The CDR3 runs to 16 residues. The V gene lost 0 bases and the J gene lost 4 bases, with 15 bases spanning the gap. The CDR3 bases are TGTGCCACCAGCAGAGATCGTGTTGACCTGGTCTATGGCTACACCTTC. Protein product: CATSRDRVDLVYGYTF.

The genes are TRBV5-6 and TRBJ1-2; D might be TRBD1 (6 bases). This CDR3 spans 15 amino acids. Trimming left V 3 bases short and J 0 bases short, with 12 bases between. Germline-derived CDR1 and CDR2 are SGHDT and YYEEEE. DNA for the CDR3: TGTGCCAGCAGCTCTTGGACAGACCCTAACTATGGCTACACCTTC. This sequence encodes CASSSWTDPNYGYTF.

The genes are TRBV19 and TRBJ2-7, with a possible D match to TRBD1 (6 bases). The CDR3 consists of 14 residues. Trimming pared 3 bases from V and 4 bases from J, leaving 13 bases between. The germline gives CDR1 LNHDA, CDR2 SQIVND (reference sequence). The CDR3: CASSILSDRYEQYV. In DNA form, the CDR3 reads TGTGCCAGTAGTATTTTGTCCGACAGGTACGAGCAGTACGTC.

The rearrangement links TRBV4-1 to TRBJ2-1, with 11 bases lining up with TRBD2. Germline V gene sequence: CDR1 MGHRA, CDR2 YSYEKL. CDR3 length equals 16 residues. Trimming took 0 bases from V and 6 from J; bases not matched to a gene: 4. In DNA, the CDR3 is TGCGCCAGCAGCCAAGATTCGGGGACTAGCGGCAATGAGCAGTTCTTC. Amino acid sequence: CASSQDSGTSGNEQFF.

J is TRBJ2-2 and V is TRBV6-5; 13 bases fit TRBD2. With V trimmed by 11 bases and J by 6 bases, 3 bases remained unmatched. The CDR3 length is 13 residues. Per germline, CDR1 MNHEY and CDR2 SVGAGI. CDR3 amino acids: CAGTSGEAGELFF. The CDR3 bases are TGTGCCGGGACTAGCGGGGAGGCCGGGGAGCTGTTTTTT.

The chain employs TRBV6-5 and TRBJ2-5; 7 nucleotides match TRBD2. CDR1 is MNHEY and CDR2 is SVGAGI in the germline V gene. CDR3 length equals 15 residues. J lost 2 bases, V lost 2 bases, and 5 bases had no gene match. Here the CDR3 reads CASSYASGGQETQYF. As DNA, the CDR3 is TGTGCCAGCAGTTACGCGTCGGGAGGTCAAGAGACCCAGTACTTC.

This rearrangement joins TRBV19 to TRBJ2-2, with TRBD2 as a possible D gene (6 bases). With 7 bases removed from V and 0 bases from J, the gap between germline ends came to 21 bases. The CDR3 covers 18 residues. CDR1 and CDR2 from the germline V gene are LNHDA and SQIVND (reference sequence). The CDR3 DNA reads as TGTGCCAGTACCCCGGGGGAATACTTTGCTCCGAACACCGGGGAGCTGTTTTTT. Protein product: CASTPGEYFAPNTGELFF.

The chain is built from TRBV24-1 and TRBJ2-3; the D is unclear. The CDR3 runs to 15 residues. Germline assignment: CDR1 KGHDR and CDR2 SFDVKD. The V end lost 3 bases, the J end lost 3 bases, and 12 bases lay between the germline ends. CDR3 in DNA: TGTGCCACCAGTGATATAGGCACGGGTACAGATACGCAGTATTTT. It yields the protein CATSDIGTGTDTQYF.

The chain uses TRBV27 and TRBJ1-5, with D maybe TRBD1 (6 bases). The ends were cut back, 2 bases at V and 7 bases at J, with 12 bases in the middle. This CDR3 comprises 14 residues. CDR1 and CDR2 (germline): MNHEY, SMNVEV (reference sequence). DNA of the CDR3: TGTGCCAGCAGTTTAACCGGGGGCCAACAGCCCCAGCATTTT. It codes for CASSLTGGQQPQHF.

This chain links TRBV10-3 with TRBJ1-2, with TRBD1 matching 8 bases. This CDR3 is 13 amino acids long. With 5 bases clipped from V and 4 bases from J, the junction kept 3 bases outside the gene matches. Germline loops: CDR1 ENHRY, CDR2 SYGVKD. The CDR3: CAISPGQGYGYTF. In nucleotides, the CDR3 is TGTGCCATCAGTCCCGGACAGGGCTATGGCTACACCTTC.

This rearrangement joins TRBV4-3 to TRBJ1-4, with D tentatively TRBD1 (5 bases). Germline loops: CDR1 LGHNA, CDR2 YSLEER. Trimming took off 2 bases at V and 5 bases at J, with 27 bases between the two ends. The CDR3 spans 20 residues. Written as DNA, the CDR3 is TGCGCCAGCAGCCAATCTCCGGGACCCTCGACCCAACAACTAAATGAAAAACTGTTTTTT. It codes for CASSQSPGPSTQQLNEKLFF.